This paragraph reports one TCR beta chain. As yet, its antigen is unknown. The PCR employed 60 Vbeta primers together with 13 Jbeta primers. Assay used: immunoSEQ multiplex PCR; TCRdb lists only in-frame clones, some missing. The table records 180,000 or so clones, more than 75% of them present only once. Those who donated were healthy bone marrow donors. The sample originates from a study of cytomegalovirus exposure and HLA in healthy donors. Study details: Earlier, 117 million unique TCR beta sequences were recovered from approximately 180 million T cells by an analysis. General study findings and limits: Sequencing depth roughly uniform across donors was assumed in presence/absence analyses. Available immune exposure information covered CMV serostatus only.

The V end was cut by 6 bases, the J end by 6 bases, with 9 bases between. There are 12 residues in the CDR3. The germline CDR1 and CDR2 sequences are MNHEY and SVGAGI. This TCR derives from a woman in her twenties or thirties in good health and CMV-seropositive. Source material: PBMCs. V is TRBV6-5 and J is TRBJ2-1; D is perhaps TRBD2 (6 bases). As DNA, the CDR3 is TGTGCCAGCAGCCGGGGACTCAATGAGCAGTTCTTC. It codes for CASSRGLNEQFF.